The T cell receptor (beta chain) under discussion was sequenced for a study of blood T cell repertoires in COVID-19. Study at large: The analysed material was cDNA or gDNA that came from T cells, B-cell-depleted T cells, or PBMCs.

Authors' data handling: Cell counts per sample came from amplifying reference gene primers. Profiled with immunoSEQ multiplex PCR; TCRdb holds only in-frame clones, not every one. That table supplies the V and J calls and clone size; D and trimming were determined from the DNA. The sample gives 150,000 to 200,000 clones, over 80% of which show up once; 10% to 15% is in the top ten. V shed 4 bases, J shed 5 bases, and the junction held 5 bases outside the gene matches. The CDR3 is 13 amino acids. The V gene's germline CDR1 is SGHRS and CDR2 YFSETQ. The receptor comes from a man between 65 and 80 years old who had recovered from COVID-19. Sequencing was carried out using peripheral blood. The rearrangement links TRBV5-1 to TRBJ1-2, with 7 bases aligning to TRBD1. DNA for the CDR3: TGCGCCAGCAGCACCTCAGGGGGGTATGGCTACACCTTC. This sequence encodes CASSTSGGYGYTF.